The 10 T cell receptor beta chains listed next were all sequenced from one sample in a study of early T cells in non-severe SARS-CoV-2 infection. TCRdb re-called the 5' RACE reads through MiXCR, storing one row per CDR3 protein. Among tens of thousands of distinct CDR3 sequences, about a sixth were seen once, and the ten largest hold roughly 12%. The sample taken for sequencing was whole blood. The receptors come from an adult who was a healthcare worker with PCR-confirmed SARS-CoV-2 infection or an uninfected control (not recorded which).

The chain couples TRBV3-1 to TRBJ2-3; D remains ambiguous. CDR3 size: 15 residues. Trimming removed 1 base at V and 0 bases at J, with 8 bases between. Germline CDR1 LGHDT, CDR2 YNNKEL (reference sequence). The CDR3 region has the DNA TGTGCCAGCAGCCAAGTCACGGCTAGCACAGATACGCAGTATTTT. Its translation: CASSQVTASTDTQYF.

This clonotype was seen ten or more times. J is TRBJ2-7 and V is TRBV7-8; maybe TRBD2 (6 bases). Germline loops: CDR1 SGHVS, CDR2 FQNEAQ. The V end lost 5 bases, the J end lost 5 bases, and 16 bases lay between the germline ends. There are 14 residues in the CDR3. CDR3: CASSARDRGNEQYF. CDR3 DNA: TGTGCCAGCAGCGCCCGGGACCGGGGGAACGAGCAGTACTTC. The whole variable domain, filled in from reference TRBV7-8 and TRBJ2-7, reads GAGVSQSPRYKVAKRGQDVALRCDPISGHVSLFWYQQALGQGPEFLTYFQNEAQLDKSGLPSDRFFAERPEGSVSTLKIQRTQQEDSAVYLCASSARDRGNEQYFGPGTRLTVT.

V is TRBV3-1 and J is TRBJ2-7; 8 bases are a match to TRBD2. The germline V gene encodes CDR1 LGHDT and CDR2 YNNKEL (reference sequence). J was trimmed by 3 bases and V by 5 bases; bases with no gene match: 3. The CDR3 sequence is 13 residues long. CDR3 in amino acids: CASSATSDYEQYF. The CDR3 DNA is TGTGCCAGCAGCGCGACTAGCGACTACGAGCAGTACTTC.

This clonotype was counted between two and nine times. The CDR3: CASSLEVAGGPGEQYF. The CDR3 DNA sequence: TGTGCCAGCAGCTTAGAAGTAGCGGGGGGGCCAGGAGAGCAGTACTTC. The genes are TRBV7-8 and TRBJ2-7; TRBD2 matches at 11 bases. The CDR3 length is 16 residues. The trim removed 1 base at V and 7 bases at J, leaving 9 bases unmatched. Per the germline V gene, CDR1 is SGHVS and CDR2 is FQNEAQ.

The chain uses TRBV28 and TRBJ2-1; TRBD2 matches at 10 bases. Germline V gene data show CDR1 as MDHEN and CDR2 as SYDVKM. CDR3 size: 15 residues. V shed 4 bases and J 6 bases; nucleotides not matched to a gene: 6. CDR3 residues: CASSSSGGAPNEQFF. In DNA form, the CDR3 reads TGTGCCAGCAGTTCAAGCGGGGGGGCCCCCAATGAGCAGTTCTTC.

There are a few counts of this clonotype. The rearrangement links TRBV25-1 to TRBJ2-7; D is perhaps TRBD2 (5 bases). There are 15 residues in the CDR3. V was pared by 0 bases and J by 5 bases, with 14 bases between. The germline gives CDR1 MGHDK, CDR2 SYGVNS. As DNA, the CDR3 is TGTGCCAGCAGTGAATACGGGAACCCCCGGGACGAGCAGTACTTC. This gives the protein CASSEYGNPRDEQYF.

The chain has TRBV2 and TRBJ2-6; no clear D. CDR1 is SNHLY, CDR2 FYNNEI, per germline. Trimming removed 6 bases from V and 0 bases from J, with 12 bases in between. The CDR3 is 16 amino acids. The CDR3 loop reads CASSGAFSSGANVLTF. CDR3 DNA: TGTGCCAGCAGCGGTGCATTCAGCTCTGGGGCCAACGTCCTGACTTTC.

This clonotype was detected a few times. V gene TRBV19 combines with J gene TRBJ2-7; 8 bases are a match to TRBD1. CDR3 length: 15 residues. Germline CDR1 is LNHDA and CDR2 is SQIVND (reference sequence). The V gene end was trimmed by 4 bases and the J gene end by 5 bases; junction bases not matched to a gene: 10. As DNA, the CDR3 is TGTGCCAGTAGTACCACGGGCAGGGGGCGGAACGAGCAGTACTTC. Amino acids: CASSTTGRGRNEQYF.

The chain joins TRBV6-5 to TRBJ1-3, with a possible D match to TRBD1 (6 bases). This CDR3 contains 14 residues. CDR1 is MNHEY, CDR2 SVGAGI, per germline. Trimming left V 3 bases short and J 1 base short, with 7 bases between. The DNA of the CDR3 is TGTGCCAGCAGTTATGACAGGTCTGGAAACACCATATATTTT. Protein: CASSYDRSGNTIYF.

This clonotype occurred many times. The chain combines TRBV19 with TRBJ2-1; 10 bases are shared with TRBD2. The length of the CDR3 is 15 residues. Germline V lookup: CDR1 LNHDA, CDR2 SQIVND (reference sequence). V lost 3 bases to trimming and J lost 7 bases; unmatched junction nucleotides: 6. The CDR3: CASSISGRAVNEQFF. CDR3 sequence (DNA): TGTGCCAGTAGTATCAGCGGGAGGGCCGTGAATGAGCAGTTCTTC.